The 17 T cell receptor beta chains listed next were all sequenced from one sample in a study of beta chain features in type 1 diabetes. Study results and limitations: Significant though moderate, a shortening of TCRB CDR3s appeared in all four CD4+ subsets of Type 1 diabetes patients.

These receptors' antigens are unknown. As every portion of the isolated RNA was reverse transcribed, the sequencing read expressed TCRB transcripts. Sequencing was performed with immunoSEQ multiplex PCR; in TCRdb, only in-frame clones are kept and a portion is missing. The repertoire holds 160,000 or so clones, with 9% to 10% as singletons. The specimen was central memory CD4+ T cells from blood. Source of these receptors: a woman aged 30 to 39 with type 1 diabetes.

This clone was seen a handful of times. The chain recombines TRBV28 with TRBJ2-1, with 10 bases that match TRBD2. The germline V gene has CDR1 MDHEN and CDR2 SYDVKM. This CDR3 is 12 amino acids long. V was clipped by 5 bases and J by 14 bases; unmatched bases: 6. The CDR3 region is CASSPQREGEFF. In DNA form, the CDR3 reads TGTGCCAGCAGTCCCCAGCGGGAGGGAGAGTTCTTC. The full variable domain, rest sourced from reference TRBV28 and TRBJ2-1, is DVKVTQSSRYLVKRTGEKVFLECVQDMDHENMFWYRQDPGLGLRLIYFSYDVKMKEKGDIPEGYSVSREKKERFSLILESASTNQTSMYLCASSPQREGEFFGPGTRLTVL.

The gene calls are TRBV28 and TRBJ1-3, with D possibly being TRBD1 (6 bases). The CDR3 loop spans 12 amino acids. V lost 4 bases and J lost 12, with 13 bases in between. In germline, CDR1 is MDHEN, CDR2 SYDVKM. The CDR3 DNA reads TGTGCCAGCAGTTACAGGGTTTCGGGCATATATTTT. Encoded protein: CASSYRVSGIYF. Together with reference TRBV28 and TRBJ1-3, the CDR3 gives the full variable domain: DVKVTQSSRYLVKRTGEKVFLECVQDMDHENMFWYRQDPGLGLRLIYFSYDVKMKEKGDIPEGYSVSREKKERFSLILESASTNQTSMYLCASSYRVSGIYFGEGSWLTVV.

A few counts support this clone. The chain joins TRBV19 to TRBJ2-1; TRBD1 aligns across 7 bases. This CDR3 is 14 amino acids long. The germline V gene has CDR1 LNHDA and CDR2 SQIVND (reference sequence). Germline trimming cut 8 bases from V and 6 bases from J; bases unmatched to any gene: 10. The CDR3 bases are TGTGCCAGTTGCTACCGGGACAGCCTCAATGAGCAGTTCTTC. It encodes CASCYRDSLNEQFF.

This clone has only a few counts. The V and J genes are TRBV4-1 and TRBJ2-1, with 11 nucleotides matching TRBD2. CDR3 size: 17 residues. V shed 4 bases and J 8 bases; nucleotides not matched to a gene: 13. Per the germline V gene, CDR1 is MGHRA and CDR2 is YSYEKL. CDR3 nucleotides: TGCGCCAGCAGCCCGATAAACCTAGCGGGAGGACGCGATGAGCAGTTCTTC. Encoded protein: CASSPINLAGGRDEQFF.

This clone was observed a few times. V is TRBV5-4 and J is TRBJ2-1; D gene ambiguous. Germline CDR1 and CDR2: SGHNT and YYREEE (reference sequence). Deletions cut 4 bases from V and 0 bases from J, with 14 bases between. CDR3 length: 16 amino acids. CDR3 amino acids: CASSPPKKSSYNEQFF. The CDR3 DNA reads TGTGCCAGCAGCCCGCCAAAGAAGAGCTCCTACAATGAGCAGTTCTTC.

Turning to this clone: The junction does not match germline at one end; this may be a read error. This chain joins TRBV7-7 and TRBJ2-5, with D maybe TRBD1 (5 bases). The CDR3 loop spans 13 amino acids. The germline CDR1 and CDR2 sequences are SSHAT and FNYEAQ (reference sequence). CDR3 residues: CASSMTDGETQYF. Written as DNA, the CDR3 is TGTGCTAGCAGCATGACAGACGGGGAGACCCAGTACTTC.

V usage is TRBV2 and J usage is TRBJ2-5; 7 bases map to TRBD1. With V trimmed by 6 bases and J by 1 base, 8 bases remained unmatched. CDR3 length: 15 residues. In germline, CDR1 is SNHLY, CDR2 FYNNEI. The CDR3 sequence: CASRSRQGGQETQYF. The CDR3 DNA reads TGTGCCAGCAGGAGCAGACAGGGCGGCCAAGAGACCCAGTACTTC.

This clone occurred a few times. The DNA of the CDR3 is TGTGCCAGCAGTGCCCTAGCGGGAGCTTGGGGCGGGGAGCTGTTTTTT. It specifies CASSALAGAWGGELFF. The chain joins TRBV25-1 to TRBJ2-2, with TRBD2 matching over 10 bases. The germline gives CDR1 MGHDK, CDR2 SYGVNS. With V trimmed by 4 bases and J by 7 bases, 9 bases remained unmatched. The CDR3 consists of 16 residues.

V usage is TRBV5-6 and J usage is TRBJ1-1; 8 bases are a match to TRBD1. With 4 bases clipped from V and 4 bases from J, the junction kept 6 bases outside the gene matches. Per germline, CDR1 SGHDT and CDR2 YYEEEE. CDR3 length: 14 residues. CDR3 amino acids: CASSVWTGSTEAFF. The CDR3 region has the DNA TGTGCCAGCAGCGTATGGACAGGGTCCACTGAAGCTTTCTTT.

This clone was seen more than once but under ten times. This chain connects TRBV5-1 to TRBJ2-2; 8 bases fit TRBD2. J was trimmed by 8 bases and V by 2 bases; bases with no gene match: 5. CDR1 is SGHRS and CDR2 is YFSETQ in the germline V gene. There are 14 residues in the CDR3. The CDR3 DNA reads TGCGCCAGCAGCTTCAGCGGGAGCGCAGGGGAGCTGTTTTTT. This translates into CASSFSGSAGELFF.

The table lists this clone with a few counts. The V call is TRBV13, the J call TRBJ1-4; possible D gene TRBD1, 6 bases. V was trimmed by 5 bases and J by 9 bases, leaving 19 bases between them. Germline V lookup: CDR1 PRHDT, CDR2 FYEKMQ (reference sequence). The CDR3 is 15 residues long. The CDR3 spells CASSATGQPNQKLFF. The DNA of the CDR3 is TGTGCCAGCAGCGCAACCGGACAGCCGAATCAAAAACTGTTTTTT.

This rearrangement joins TRBV29-1 to TRBJ2-3; 7 positions match TRBD2. J was trimmed by 0 bases and V by 4 bases; bases with no gene match: 4. Germline V CDR1 and CDR2: SQVTM, ANQGSEA. The CDR3 is 14 amino acids. The CDR3 nucleotides are TGCAGCGTTGGACGGCGGGAGAGCACAGATACGCAGTATTTT. It is translated as CSVGRRESTDTQYF.

The rearrangement uses TRBV28 and TRBJ2-1; D is possibly TRBD1 (6 bases). CDR1 and CDR2 (germline): MDHEN, SYDVKM. The germline V and J ends were trimmed by 3 bases and 15 bases, with 15 bases remaining between them. The length of the CDR3 is 12 residues. The CDR3 region has the DNA TGTGCCAGCAGTTTGACGACAGGTCACCCGTTCTTC. Translated: CASSLTTGHPFF.

This clone was seen more than once but under ten times. This chain joins TRBV11-2 and TRBJ2-1; D gene unclear. Germline V CDR1 and CDR2: SGHAT, FQNNGV. V was cut by 1 base and J by 5 bases, with 6 bases left in between. The CDR3 consists of 13 residues. CDR3 region: CASSLGRNNEQFF. As DNA, the CDR3 is TGTGCCAGCAGCTTAGGGCGGAACAATGAGCAGTTCTTC.

The sample holds a few counts of this clone. V is TRBV19 and J is TRBJ1-5, with D uncertain. Germline-derived CDR1 and CDR2 are LNHDA and SQIVND (reference sequence). This CDR3 contains 14 residues. Trimming removed 3 bases at V and 7 bases at J, with 13 bases between. The CDR3 is CASSIFGVGQPQHF. CDR3 bases: TGTGCCAGTAGTATCTTCGGGGTGGGGCAGCCCCAGCATTTT.

Only a few counts were recorded for this clone. Other DNA variants within this sample encode the same CDR3. The chain joins TRBV7-2 to TRBJ1-2, with TRBD1 matching over 8 bases. Losses at the gene ends were 5 bases for V and 5 bases for J; bases not matched to a gene: 4. Germline V gives CDR1 SGHTA, CDR2 FQGNSA. The CDR3 totals 13 residues. Here the CDR3 reads CASSLGQGYGYTF. CDR3 nucleotide sequence: TGTGCCAGCAGCCTAGGACAGGGATATGGCTACACCTTC.

This clone has more than one count but fewer than ten. V usage is TRBV10-3 and J usage is TRBJ2-5; 11 bases fit TRBD2. The V and J ends lost 6 bases and 4 bases, in that order; junction bases with no gene match: 1. Germline lookup yields CDR1 ENHRY and CDR2 SYGVKD. CDR3 length: 13 amino acids. In DNA, the CDR3 is TGTGCCATCAGGGGACTAGCGGCAGAGACCCAGTACTTC. It specifies CAIRGLAAETQYF.